This T cell receptor (beta chain) derives from a study of post-analysis software for immune sequencing data. Included in the TCR beta cDNA libraries were unique molecular identifiers. TCRdb reanalysed the PCR reads using MiXCR and keeps one entry per CDR3 protein. The data show some 690,000 distinct CDR3 sequences, just under 30% seen once. This clonotype showed up just a few times. The target antigen is unknown. Overall study findings and caveats: A handful of TRBV segments were significantly more frequent in patients than in controls. TRBV5-6, TRBV5-1 and TRBV20-1 were among these segments.

V dropped 0 bases and J dropped 8; count of bases not matched to a gene: 3. From germline, CDR1 is LGHNT and CDR2 FRNRAP. The CDR3 sequence is 13 residues long. This sequence originates from a girl between 5 and 17 years old with multiple sclerosis. Sequencing was done on a sample of blood. This rearrangement joins TRBV12-5 to TRBJ1-2; 7 bases agree with TRBD1. The CDR3 region has the DNA TGTGCTAGTGGTTTGGTAGGGGGCAGGGGCTACACCTTC. Protein: CASGLVGGRGYTF.